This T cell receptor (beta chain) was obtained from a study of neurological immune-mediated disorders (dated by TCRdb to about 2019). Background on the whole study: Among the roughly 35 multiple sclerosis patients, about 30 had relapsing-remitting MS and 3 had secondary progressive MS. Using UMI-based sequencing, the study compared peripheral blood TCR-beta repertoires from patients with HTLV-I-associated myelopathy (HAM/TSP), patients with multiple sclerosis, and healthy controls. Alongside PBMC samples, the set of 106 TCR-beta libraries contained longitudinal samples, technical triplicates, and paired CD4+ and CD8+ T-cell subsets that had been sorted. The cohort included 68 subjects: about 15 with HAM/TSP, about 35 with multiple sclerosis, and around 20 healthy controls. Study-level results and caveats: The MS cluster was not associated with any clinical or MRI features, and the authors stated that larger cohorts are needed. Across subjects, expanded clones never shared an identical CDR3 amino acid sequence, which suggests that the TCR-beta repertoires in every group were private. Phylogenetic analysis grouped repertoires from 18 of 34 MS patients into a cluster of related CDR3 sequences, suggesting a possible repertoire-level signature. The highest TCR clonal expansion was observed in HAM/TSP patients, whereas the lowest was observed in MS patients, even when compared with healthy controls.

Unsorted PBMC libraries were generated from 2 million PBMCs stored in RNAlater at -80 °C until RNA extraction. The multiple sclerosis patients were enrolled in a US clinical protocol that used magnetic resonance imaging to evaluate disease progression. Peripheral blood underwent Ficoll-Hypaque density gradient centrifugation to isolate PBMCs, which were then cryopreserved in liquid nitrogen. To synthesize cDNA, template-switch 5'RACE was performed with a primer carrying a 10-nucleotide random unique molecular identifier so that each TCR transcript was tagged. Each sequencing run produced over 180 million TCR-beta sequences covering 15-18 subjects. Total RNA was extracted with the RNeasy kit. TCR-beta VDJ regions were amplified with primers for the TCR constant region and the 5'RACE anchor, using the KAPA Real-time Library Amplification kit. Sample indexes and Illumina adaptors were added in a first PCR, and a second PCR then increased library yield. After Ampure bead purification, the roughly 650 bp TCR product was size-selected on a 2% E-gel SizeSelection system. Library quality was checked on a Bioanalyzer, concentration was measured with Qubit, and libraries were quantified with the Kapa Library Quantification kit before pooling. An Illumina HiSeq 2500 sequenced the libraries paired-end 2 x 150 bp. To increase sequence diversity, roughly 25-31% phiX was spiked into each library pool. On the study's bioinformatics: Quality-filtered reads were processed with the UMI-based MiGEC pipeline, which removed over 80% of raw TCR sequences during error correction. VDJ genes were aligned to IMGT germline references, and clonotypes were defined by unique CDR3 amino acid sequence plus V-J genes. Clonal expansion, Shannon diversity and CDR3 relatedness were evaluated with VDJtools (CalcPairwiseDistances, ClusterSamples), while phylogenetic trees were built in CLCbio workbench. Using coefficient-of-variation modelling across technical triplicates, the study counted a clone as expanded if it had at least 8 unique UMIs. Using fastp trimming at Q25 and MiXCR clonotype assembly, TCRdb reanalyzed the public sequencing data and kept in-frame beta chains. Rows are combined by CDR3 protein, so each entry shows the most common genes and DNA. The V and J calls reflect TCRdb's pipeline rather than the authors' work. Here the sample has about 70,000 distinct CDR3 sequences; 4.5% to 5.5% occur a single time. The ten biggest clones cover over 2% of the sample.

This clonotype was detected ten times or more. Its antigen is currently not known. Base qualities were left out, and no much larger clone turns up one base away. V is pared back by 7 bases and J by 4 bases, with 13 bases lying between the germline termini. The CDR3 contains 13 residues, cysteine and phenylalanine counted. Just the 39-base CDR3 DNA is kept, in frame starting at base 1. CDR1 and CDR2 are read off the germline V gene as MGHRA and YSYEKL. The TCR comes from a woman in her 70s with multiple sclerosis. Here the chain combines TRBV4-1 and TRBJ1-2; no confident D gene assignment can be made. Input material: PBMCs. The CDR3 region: CASTDDSFYGYTF. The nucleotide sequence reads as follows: TGCGCCAGCACCGATGATTCGTTCTATGGCTACACCTTC.